These 13 T cell receptor beta chains were sequenced from one sample in a study of shared clonotypes between healthy human individuals. Data came from immunoSEQ multiplex PCR; TCRdb stores just in-frame clones and leaves some out. The data hold hundreds of thousands of clones, with approximately 73% observed a single time. The specimen was memory CD4+ T cells sorted from blood. Indicated subset: CD45RA-negative fraction. These receptors all come from a woman in her twenties or thirties in good health.

The CDR3 DNA is TGTGCCAGCAGCGTCCGGACAGGGGGCGGTCAGCCCCAGCATTTT. It yields the protein CASSVRTGGGQPQHF. The chain is built from TRBV9 and TRBJ1-5, with 11 bases lining up with TRBD1. The V gene's germline CDR1 is SGDLS and CDR2 YYNGEE. Unmatched junction bases numbered 4, after V lost 2 bases and J lost 6 bases. The CDR3 spans 15 residues.

The chain employs TRBV11-2 and TRBJ1-1, with TRBD1 matching over 7 bases. Germline lookup yields CDR1 SGHAT and CDR2 FQNNGV. There are 14 residues in the CDR3. Trimming cost V 5 bases and J 1 base; bases outside gene matches: 4. CDR3 in DNA: TGTGCCAGCAGCCGCCGACAGGGGAACACTGAAGCTTTCTTT. Its translation: CASSRRQGNTEAFF. The complete variable domain, with remaining parts taken from reference TRBV11-2 and TRBJ1-1, reads EAGVAQSPRYKIIEKRQSVAFWCNPISGHATLYWYQQILGQGPKLLIQFQNNGVVDDSQLPKDRFSAERLKGVDSTLKIQPAKLEDSAVYLCASSRRQGNTEAFFGQGTRLTVV.

The chain couples TRBV7-4 to TRBJ1-4; D not resolved. Looked up from germline, CDR1 is SGHVT and CDR2 is SQSDAQ. The CDR3 length is 14 residues. V was trimmed by 6 bases and J by 0 bases, leaving 8 bases between them. The CDR3 region has the DNA TGTGCCAGCAGAGAGGGTCCAACTAATGAAAAACTGTTTTTT. Encoded protein: CASREGPTNEKLFF.

V usage is TRBV18 and J usage is TRBJ2-2; D remains ambiguous. Germline values: CDR1 KGHSH, CDR2 LQKENI. V was cut by 3 bases and J by 5 bases, with 7 bases left in between. This CDR3 spans 13 amino acids. The CDR3 loop reads CASSPEGTGELFF. The CDR3 nucleotides are TGTGCCAGCTCACCGGAAGGGACCGGGGAGCTGTTTTTT.

The gene calls are TRBV10-1 and TRBJ2-1, with 9 bases matching TRBD2. Germline CDR1 reads WNHNN; CDR2 reads SYGVQD (reference sequence). V trimming: 2 bases; J trimming: 4 bases; junction bases outside the gene matches: 3. The CDR3 sequence is 15 residues long. The CDR3 loop reads CASSEQTSGYNEQFF. The CDR3, as DNA: TGCGCCAGCAGTGAGCAAACTAGCGGGTACAATGAGCAGTTCTTC.

The V gene is TRBV15, the J gene TRBJ1-1, with D uncertain. This CDR3 is 13 amino acids long. The germline V gene has CDR1 LNHNV and CDR2 YYDKDF (reference sequence). Trimming pared 4 bases from V and 1 base from J, leaving 7 bases between. The CDR3 region has the DNA TGTGCCACCAGCACCCAGAGGAACACTGAAGCTTTCTTT. Its translation: CATSTQRNTEAFF. Based on the CDR3 plus reference TRBV15 and TRBJ1-1, the full variable domain is DAMVIQNPRYQVTQFGKPVTLSCSQTLNHNVMYWYQQKSSQAPKLLFHYYDKDFNNEADTPDNFQSRRPNTSFCFLDIRSPGLGDTAMYLCATSTQRNTEAFFGQGTRLTVV.

The chain has TRBV28 and TRBJ1-2; TRBD1 agrees at 10 bases. The CDR3 contains 14 residues. Germline values: CDR1 MDHEN, CDR2 SYDVKM. The V gene end was trimmed by 5 bases and the J gene end by 4 bases; junction bases not matched to a gene: 4. The CDR3 DNA reads as TGTGCCAGCAGTGCGGGACAGGGGCCCTATGGCTACACCTTC. It encodes CASSAGQGPYGYTF.

The gene calls are TRBV2 and TRBJ2-4, with D possibly matching TRBD1 (6 bases). The V gene lost 2 bases and the J gene lost 7 bases, with 12 bases spanning the gap. Germline lookup yields CDR1 SNHLY and CDR2 FYNNEI. This CDR3 is built from 14 residues. The CDR3: CASSELAGVNIQYF. CDR3 DNA: TGTGCCAGCAGTGAATTGGCAGGGGTGAACATTCAGTACTTC.

This clone has just one count. The genes are TRBV25-1 and TRBJ2-3; tentatively, D is TRBD2 (7 bases). Germline V gene data show CDR1 as MGHDK and CDR2 as SYGVNS. CDR3 size: 16 residues. V was pared by 6 bases and J by 3 bases, with 19 bases between. The DNA for the CDR3 is TGTGCCAGCAGCCCCGAGGGGGGACTACCTACAGATACGCAGTATTTT. The encoded protein is CASSPEGGLPTDTQYF.

The V gene is TRBV25-1, the J gene TRBJ2-3; D is ambiguous. The germline V gene encodes CDR1 MGHDK and CDR2 SYGVNS. The CDR3 loop spans 12 amino acids. V dropped 3 bases and J dropped 3 bases, with 4 bases sitting between them. The CDR3 loop is CASSDRTDTQYF. The CDR3 bases are TGTGCCAGCAGTGACAGGACAGATACGCAGTATTTT.

The chain joins TRBV7-2 to TRBJ1-2, with 9 bases matching TRBD1. CDR3 length: 14 amino acids. The V segment lost 0 bases and the J segment 7 bases; nucleotides outside the gene matches: 3. Germline assignment: CDR1 SGHTA and CDR2 FQGNSA. As DNA, the CDR3 is TGTGCCAGCAGCTTAGCGGGGACAGGGATTGGCTACACCTTC. Translation: CASSLAGTGIGYTF.

The chain combines TRBV28 with TRBJ1-1; 8 nucleotides align to TRBD1. Germline V gene data show CDR1 as MDHEN and CDR2 as SYDVKM. V dropped 5 bases and J dropped 5; count of bases not matched to a gene: 7. The CDR3 runs to 14 residues. The CDR3 spells CASSGGQVGTEAFF. CDR3 coding DNA: TGTGCCAGCAGTGGGGGACAGGTGGGGACTGAAGCTTTCTTT.

This clone appeared a few times. The gene calls are TRBV6-5 and TRBJ2-3; TRBD2 is a possible D gene (5 bases). There are 14 residues in the CDR3. V was pared by 10 bases and J by 1 base, with 15 bases between. CDR1 and CDR2 from the germline V gene are MNHEY and SVGAGI. The CDR3 loop reads CATTPGSGTDTQYF. In DNA form, the CDR3 reads TGTGCCACCACCCCGGGTAGCGGCACAGATACGCAGTATTTT.